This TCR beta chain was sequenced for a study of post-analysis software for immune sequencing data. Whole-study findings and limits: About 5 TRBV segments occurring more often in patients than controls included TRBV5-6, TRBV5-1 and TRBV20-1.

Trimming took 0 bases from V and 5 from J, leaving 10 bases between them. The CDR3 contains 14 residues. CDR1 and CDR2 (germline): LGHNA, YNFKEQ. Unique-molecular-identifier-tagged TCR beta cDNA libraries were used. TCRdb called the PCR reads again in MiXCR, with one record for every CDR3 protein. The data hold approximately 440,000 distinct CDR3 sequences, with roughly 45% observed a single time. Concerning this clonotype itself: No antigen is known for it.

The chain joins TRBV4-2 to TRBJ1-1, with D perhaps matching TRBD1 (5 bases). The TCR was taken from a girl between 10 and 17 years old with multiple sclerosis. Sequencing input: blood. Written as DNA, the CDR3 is TGTGCCAGCAGCCAAGATGTCAGGGCTACTGAAGCTTTCTTT. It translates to CASSQDVRATEAFF.